The clone carrying this T cell receptor beta chain was seen a handful of times. This specimen belongs to a study of tumor-infiltrating lymphocytes in oesophageal squamous cell carcinoma. One entry per CDR3 protein results from TCRdb running MiXCR on the PCR reads. The table records 12,000 or so distinct CDR3 sequences, roughly 54% of them present only once. CDR3 length equals 18 residues. V lost 5 bases to trimming and J lost 0 bases, with 17 bases between them. In germline, CDR1 is SGHVS, CDR2 FQNEAQ. The chain employs TRBV7-8 and TRBJ2-6; a weak D match, TRBD2 (8 bases). Sample: esophageal tumor tissue. The receptor's source is a female donor with esophageal squamous cell carcinoma. The CDR3 region has the DNA TGTGCCAGCAGCCAGGGGGGACTAGATTTCTCTGGGGCCAACGTCCTGACTTTC. Protein sequence: CASSQGGLDFSGANVLTF.